This T cell receptor beta chain was captured in a study of blood T cell repertoires in COVID-19. V dropped 4 bases and J dropped 0 bases, with 16 bases sitting between them. CDR1 is LGHDT, CDR2 YNNKEL, per germline (reference sequence). The CDR3 contains 16 residues. TCRdb's table, derived via immunoSEQ multiplex PCR, lists solely in-frame clones and lacks some. The sample shows some 290,000 clones, 90% to 95% of them seen only once. Ages ranged from roughly 18 to 100 years, with residence in some 25 US areas. Participants reported their clinical history, and cohort assignment relied on those reports. Exposed study participants had met a COVID-19 case within 2 weeks before entry.

Sequencing used PBMCs or T cells enriched from blood (not recorded which). The sequence was collected from a woman between 25 and 40 years old who had been exposed to COVID-19. V is TRBV3-1 (or the pseudogene TRBV3-2) and J is TRBJ2-7; D is ambiguous. The CDR3 coding sequence is TGTGCCAGCAGCCCTGTCGTGCGGTTAAGCTCCTACGAGCAGTACTTC. This encodes CASSPVVRLSSYEQYF.